Listed below are T cell receptor beta chains from one sample, sequenced in a study of T cells after yellow fever vaccination. TCRdb fed the 5' RACE reads into MiXCR, producing one record per CDR3 protein. The profile covers fewer than 400,000 distinct CDR3 sequences, with roughly 10% appearing a single time and under 4% taken by the ten largest. The sequences come from CD4+ T cells sorted from PBMCs, collected 45 days after the yellow fever booster vaccination. The receptors were sampled from a man between 18 and 29 years old who received the YFV17D yellow fever vaccine. The CDR3 runs from the conserved cysteine through the conserved F or W. A D gene is named only where the DNA matches it firmly. A clone size is listed for some rows: how often the clone was seen (once, few, many), or a class if it is expanded.

clone_size	j_call	d_call	v_call	cdr3_aa	cdr3_nt
many	TRBJ1-2	TRBD1	TRBV5-1	CASSLVAGQGYSGYTF	TGCGCCAGCAGCTTGGTTGCCGGACAGGGTTATAGTGGCTACACCTTC
few	TRBJ1-1	NA	TRBV18	CASSPGGLLEAFF	TGTGCCAGCTCACCAGGTGGCCTCCTTGAAGCTTTCTTT
few	TRBJ1-6	TRBD1	TRBV3-1	CASSLDRGRYNSPLHF	TGTGCCAGCAGCTTGGACAGGGGGAGGTATAATTCACCCCTCCACTTT
few	TRBJ1-6	NA	TRBV6-5	CASSYRDIGSPLHF	TGTGCCAGCAGTTACAGGGATATTGGTTCACCCCTCCACTTT
few	TRBJ2-5	TRBD2	TRBV23-1	CASSRGGYETQYF	TGCGCCAGCAGTCGCGGGGGATACGAGACCCAGTACTTC
NA	TRBJ1-2	TRBD1	TRBV5-1	CASSLGVTGTGYTF	TGCGCCAGCAGCTTGGGGGTGACAGGGACCGGCTACACCTTC
few	TRBJ2-1	TRBD2	TRBV5-1	CASSLQTSGGAGEQFF	TGCGCCAGCAGCTTGCAGACTAGCGGGGGGGCCGGCGAGCAGTTCTTC
NA	TRBJ2-2	NA	TRBV5-1	CASSWEPGRGELFF	TGCGCCAGCAGCTGGGAACCCGGACGTGGGGAGCTGTTTTTT
many	TRBJ2-3	NA	TRBV5-1	CASSFNEDTQYF	TGCGCCAGCAGCTTTAATGAGGATACGCAGTATTTT
few	TRBJ2-3	NA	TRBV20-1	CSAPVRRVADTQYF	TGCAGTGCGCCCGTTCGTAGGGTGGCAGATACGCAGTATTTT
few	TRBJ2-3	TRBD1	TRBV5-1	CASSRTGSADTQYF	TGCGCCAGCAGCCGGACAGGTTCCGCAGATACGCAGTATTTT
few	TRBJ1-1	NA	TRBV20-1	CSASGLLNTEAFF	TGCAGTGCTAGCGGTCTACTGAACACTGAAGCTTTCTTT
few	TRBJ1-1	NA	TRBV6-1	CASSPGSPKGDTEAFF	TGTGCCAGCAGCCCAGGCTCTCCTAAGGGTGACACTGAAGCTTTCTTT
NA	TRBJ2-3	NA	TRBV24-1	CATSDPGHGYNTDTQYF	TGTGCCACCAGTGATCCGGGACACGGATACAACACAGATACGCAGTATTTT
NA	TRBJ2-3	NA	TRBV20-1	CSAQDTLGLDTQYF	TGCAGTGCTCAAGACACACTGGGCTTAGATACGCAGTATTTT
few	TRBJ2-5	NA	TRBV5-4	CASRKTTGAEGETQYF	TGTGCCAGCAGAAAAACCACGGGGGCCGAGGGCGAGACCCAGTACTTC
NA	TRBJ2-5	NA	TRBV20-1	CSARSRQFRETQYF	TGCAGTGCTAGAAGTCGGCAGTTCCGCGAGACCCAGTACTTC
many	TRBJ2-7	NA	TRBV6-5	CASSRASVGYEQYF	TGTGCCAGCAGCCGGGCTAGTGTGGGCTACGAGCAGTACTTC
few	TRBJ1-1	NA	TRBV6-1	CASRHDRIAFF	TGTGCCAGCAGACACGACAGGATCGCTTTCTTT
NA	TRBJ1-6	NA	TRBV6-5	CASSPSQAANSPLHF	TGTGCCAGCAGCCCGTCCCAGGCGGCTAATTCACCCCTCCACTTT
NA	TRBJ1-6	NA	TRBV18	CASYSGAESPLHF	TGTGCCAGCTACTCAGGGGCCGAATCACCCCTCCACTTT
NA	TRBJ2-5	NA	TRBV27	CASSLDQGTQYF	TGTGCCAGCAGTTTAGACCAAGGGACCCAGTACTTC
few	TRBJ2-2	NA	TRBV5-4	CASSLPGRTGELFF	TGTGCCAGCAGCTTGCCGGGGCGCACCGGGGAGCTGTTTTTT
NA	TRBJ2-7	NA	TRBV3-1	CASSRRRQNDEQYF	TGTGCCAGCAGCCGAAGGCGACAAAACGACGAGCAGTACTTC
few	TRBJ1-2	NA	TRBV7-9	CASSLQQGSYGYTF	TGTGCCAGCAGCTTGCAACAGGGAAGCTATGGCTACACCTTC
NA	TRBJ1-1	NA	TRBV6-2/TRBV6-3	CASSYSIDRMNTEAFF	TGTGCCAGCAGTTACTCGATAGACAGGATGAACACTGAAGCTTTCTTT
NA	TRBJ2-1	TRBD2	TRBV2	CASTSGEMGNEQFF	TGTGCCAGTACTAGCGGGGAGATGGGAAATGAGCAGTTCTTC
NA	TRBJ1-2	NA	TRBV5-1	CASSLNGDYGYTF	TGCGCCAGCAGCTTGAACGGGGACTATGGCTACACCTTC
NA	TRBJ1-5	NA	TRBV7-9	CASSGATSNQPQHF	TGTGCCAGCAGCGGCGCCACAAGCAATCAGCCCCAGCATTTT
NA	TRBJ1-1	NA	TRBV7-9	CASSLGGREDTEAFF	TGTGCCAGCAGCTTAGGGGGCAGGGAGGACACTGAAGCTTTCTTT
few	TRBJ2-3	TRBD1	TRBV5-1	CASSLGTRQGSTDTQYF	TGCGCCAGCAGCTTGGGTACGAGACAGGGTAGCACAGATACGCAGTATTTT
NA	TRBJ2-2	NA	TRBV5-1	CASRRAGDTGELFF	TGCGCCAGCCGGAGGGCAGGGGACACCGGGGAGCTGTTTTTT
NA	TRBJ2-1	TRBD2	TRBV7-3	CASSPSAGGYNEQFF	TGTGCCAGCAGCCCCAGTGCGGGGGGGTACAATGAGCAGTTCTTC
NA	TRBJ1-1	NA	TRBV7-2	CASSLAPGTRVLAFF	TGTGCCAGCAGCTTAGCCCCCGGGACTAGGGTGTTAGCTTTCTTT
NA	TRBJ2-3	TRBD2	TRBV20-1	CSARTQRGVPDTQYF	TGCAGTGCTAGAACCCAGCGGGGGGTTCCAGATACGCAGTATTTT
NA	TRBJ1-3	TRBD1	TRBV29-1	CSVRFGTVNSGNTIYF	TGCAGCGTTCGGTTCGGGACAGTCAACTCTGGAAACACCATATATTTT
few	TRBJ1-1	NA	TRBV18	CASSPRGSEAFF	TGTGCCAGCTCACCCAGGGGCTCTGAAGCTTTCTTT
few	TRBJ2-1	TRBD1	TRBV20-1	CSALNSGGANEQFF	TGCAGTGCCCTCAATTCAGGGGGCGCAAATGAGCAGTTCTTC
NA	TRBJ1-1	NA	TRBV7-2	CASSLAAGRAMNTEAFF	TGTGCCAGCAGCTTAGCGGCAGGGAGGGCGATGAACACTGAAGCTTTCTTT
many	TRBJ1-5	NA	TRBV6-6	CASSWDSNQPQHF	TGTGCCAGCAGCTGGGATAGCAATCAGCCCCAGCATTTT
NA	TRBJ2-3	NA	TRBV7-7	CASSLGARSTQYF	TGTGCCAGCAGCTTAGGCGCGCGTTCTACGCAGTATTTT
many	TRBJ2-3	NA	TRBV6-5	CASSLPPADTQYF	TGTGCCAGCAGTTTACCCCCGGCAGATACGCAGTATTTT
many	TRBJ2-5	TRBD2	TRBV27	CASSGRGLAVFDKETQYF	TGTGCCAGCAGTGGTCGAGGACTAGCGGTTTTTGATAAAGAGACCCAGTACTTC
NA	TRBJ2-3	TRBD1	TRBV5-6	CASSIRTGSADTQYF	TGTGCCAGCAGCATCAGGACAGGGTCCGCAGATACGCAGTATTTT
few	TRBJ1-1	NA	TRBV4-2	CASSQEGNGGWTEAFF	TGTGCCAGCAGCCAAGAGGGGAACGGGGGTTGGACTGAAGCTTTCTTT
many	TRBJ2-1	NA	TRBV11-2	CASTAWGVNEQFF	TGTGCCAGCACTGCCTGGGGGGTGAATGAGCAGTTCTTC
few	TRBJ2-1	NA	TRBV7-2	CASSLAILLGAGREQFF	TGTGCCAGCAGCTTAGCGATACTTCTGGGGGCCGGGCGGGAGCAGTTCTTC
once	TRBJ2-5	NA	TRBV2	CASSEDFGQGQETQYF	TGTGCCAGCAGTGAAGATTTCGGGCAGGGTCAAGAGACCCAGTACTTC
few	TRBJ2-4	NA	TRBV2	CASNESGLPKNIQYF	TGTGCCAGCAACGAATCGGGGTTACCCAAAAACATTCAGTACTTC
NA	TRBJ1-1	NA	TRBV24-1	CATSASGNTEAFF	TGTGCCACCAGTGCCTCTGGAAACACTGAAGCTTTCTTT
NA	TRBJ2-1	TRBD2	TRBV5-6	CASSLGLGLAAGEQFF	TGTGCCAGCAGCTTGGGGTTAGGACTAGCCGCTGGTGAGCAGTTCTTC
NA	TRBJ2-5	NA	TRBV5-1	CASSSWTGQGTQYF	TGCGCCAGCAGCTCTTGGACGGGACAAGGGACCCAGTACTTC
many	TRBJ1-4	NA	TRBV18	CASSQASTTNEKLFF	TGTGCCAGCTCACAGGCCTCAACAACTAATGAAAAACTGTTTTTT
many	TRBJ2-3	TRBD2	TRBV20-1	CSARVGTSGSDTQYF	TGCAGTGCTAGAGTTGGGACTAGCGGATCAGATACGCAGTATTTT